This note documents a single T cell receptor (beta chain) sequence. The target antigen is unknown. The data are from a study of shared clonotypes between healthy human individuals. Participating donors were healthy, HIV-negative adults free of recent acute infections or vaccinations. Donors were Caucasian adults residing in Nashville, Tennessee, USA. With V trimmed by 3 bases and J by 7 bases, 10 bases remained unmatched. Germline V gives CDR1 LGHNA, CDR2 YNFKEQ. This CDR3 region has 16 residues. Study-level results: The study drew on few donors, limiting represented genetic and exposure-history diversity.

Libraries were prepared by immunoSEQ multiplex PCR; TCRdb keeps only in-frame clonotypes and omits some of them. The data contain approximately 440,000 clones, about 74% of them singletons. The specimen was PBMCs. The receptor's source is a woman between 40 and 50 years old in good health. Some clones in this sample may be carry-over from other donors' samples. The chain links TRBV4-2 to TRBJ2-1; 9 nucleotides line up with TRBD1. The CDR3 region is CASSHYGQGNGNEQFF. The CDR3 DNA reads TGTGCCAGCAGCCACTACGGACAGGGGAATGGGAATGAGCAGTTCTTC.